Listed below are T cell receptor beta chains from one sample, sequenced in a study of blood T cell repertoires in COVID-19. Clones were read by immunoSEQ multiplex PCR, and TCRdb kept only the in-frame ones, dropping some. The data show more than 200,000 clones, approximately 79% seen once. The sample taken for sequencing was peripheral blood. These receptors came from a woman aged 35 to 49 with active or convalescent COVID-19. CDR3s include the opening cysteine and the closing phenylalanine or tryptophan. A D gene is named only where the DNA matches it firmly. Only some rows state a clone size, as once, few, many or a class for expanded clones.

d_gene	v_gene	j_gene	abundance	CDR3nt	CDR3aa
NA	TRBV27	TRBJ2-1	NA	TGTGCCAGCGGGCCGCCACAGGGCTTCGATGAGCAGTTCTTC	CASGPPQGFDEQFF
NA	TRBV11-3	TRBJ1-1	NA	TGTGCCAGCAGCTTGGGTACAGGGTTCACTGAAGCTTTCTTT	CASSLGTGFTEAFF
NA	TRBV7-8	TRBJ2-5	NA	TGTGCCAGCAGCTTACTAGGGGGAGAGACCCAGTACTTC	CASSLLGGETQYF
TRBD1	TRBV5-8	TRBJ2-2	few	TGTGCCAGCCGGGGACAGGGCGCCACCGGGGAGCTGTTTTTT	CASRGQGATGELFF
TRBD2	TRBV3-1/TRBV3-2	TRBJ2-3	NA	TGTGCCAGCAGCCGATTAAGCGGGGGGAGCACAGATACGCAGTATTTT	CASSRLSGGSTDTQYF
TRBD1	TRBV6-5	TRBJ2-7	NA	TGTGCCAGCAAAGAGGACAGGGGTGTCTACGAGCAGTACTTC	CASKEDRGVYEQYF
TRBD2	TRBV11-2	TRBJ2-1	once	TGTGCCAGCAGCTTGGAACTAGCGGGGGAGCAGTTCTTC	CASSLELAGEQFF
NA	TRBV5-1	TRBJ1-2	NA	TGCGCCAGCAGCCCGACTTCAGGGGAACTACTCTATGGCTACACCTTC	CASSPTSGELLYGYTF
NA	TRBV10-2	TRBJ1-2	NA	TGCGCCAGCAGTGACGTGACAGCCCTTCCCTTATTTAACTATGGCTACACCTTC	CASSDVTALPLFNYGYTF
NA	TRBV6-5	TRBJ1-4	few	TGTGCCAGCTCCGTAGGGGCCGGTGAAAAACTGTTTTTT	CASSVGAGEKLFF
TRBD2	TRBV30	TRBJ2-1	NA	TGTGCCTGGAGCCCAGCGGGGGGCCCCTACAATGAGCAGTTCTTC	CAWSPAGGPYNEQFF
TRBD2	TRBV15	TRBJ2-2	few	TGTGCCACCAGCAGAGCGGGACTAGCGGGGGGGTTAACCGGGGAGCTGTTTTTT	CATSRAGLAGGLTGELFF
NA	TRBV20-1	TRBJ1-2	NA	TGCAGTGCTAGTTTGCCAGGGACTAACTATGGCTACACCTTC	CSASLPGTNYGYTF
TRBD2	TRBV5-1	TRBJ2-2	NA	TGCGCCAGCAGCTTTGAACCCCCAACTAGCGGGGGGGCTTTAAACACCGGGGAGCTGTTTTTT	CASSFEPPTSGGALNTGELFF
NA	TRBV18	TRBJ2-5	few	TGTGCCAGCTCACCAGGGCTTTCTGCAGAGACCCAGTACTTC	CASSPGLSAETQYF
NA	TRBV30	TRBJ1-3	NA	TGTGCCTGGAATAAGGAGGGAAACACCATATATTTT	CAWNKEGNTIYF
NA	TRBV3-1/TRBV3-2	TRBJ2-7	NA	TGTGCCAGCAGCAAGGGACAACCGCTCGAGCAGTACTTC	CASSKGQPLEQYF
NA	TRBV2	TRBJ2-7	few	TGTGCCAGCACCCCATTTGGACAGAGCAACTACGAGCAGTACTTC	CASTPFGQSNYEQYF
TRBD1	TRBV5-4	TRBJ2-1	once	TGTGCCAGCAGCCGGACAGGGGCCGGCAATGAGCAGTTCTTC	CASSRTGAGNEQFF
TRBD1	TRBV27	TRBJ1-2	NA	TGTGCCAGCAGTTTCGACAGGGGGCTTGGCTACACCTTC	CASSFDRGLGYTF
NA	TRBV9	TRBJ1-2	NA	TGTGCCAGCAGCGCCCCCCCCGGGGGAGGTGGCTACACCTTC	CASSAPPGGGGYTF
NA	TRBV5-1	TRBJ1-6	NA	TGCGCCAGCAGCGGAACAGAGGGCAATAATTCACCCCTCCACTTT	CASSGTEGNNSPLHF
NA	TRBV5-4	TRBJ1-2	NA	TGTGCCAGCAGCACAGAAGTTAACTATGGCTACACCTTC	CASSTEVNYGYTF
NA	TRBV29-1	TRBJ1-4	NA	TGCAGCGTTGAGGGCTTTAATGAAAAACTGTTTTTT	CSVEGFNEKLFF
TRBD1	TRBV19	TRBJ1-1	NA	TGTGCCAGTAGTGTCCAGGGGGTCGGCACTGAAGCTTTCTTT	CASSVQGVGTEAFF
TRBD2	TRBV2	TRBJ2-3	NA	TGTGCCAGCAGGGGTTCCTGGACTAGCGGGGGGAGGAGAGTGGACACAGATACGCAGTATTTT	CASRGSWTSGGRRVDTDTQYF
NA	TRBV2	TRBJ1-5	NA	TGTGCCAGCAAGGCGGAGGGCGGACAGCCCCAGCATTTT	CASKAEGGQPQHF
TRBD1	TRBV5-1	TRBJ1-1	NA	TGCGCCAGCAGCCTGGAGGCAGGGGGCAACACTGAAGCTTTCTTT	CASSLEAGGNTEAFF
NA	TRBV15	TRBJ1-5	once	TGTGCCACCAGCAGAGATGGGGGGGCACGACAGCCCCAGCATTTT	CATSRDGGARQPQHF
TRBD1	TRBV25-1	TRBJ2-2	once	TGTGCCAGCAGCACAGGGGCGTTTAACACCGGGGAGCTGTTTTTT	CASSTGAFNTGELFF
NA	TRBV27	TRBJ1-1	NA	TGTGCCAGCAGTTCTCGGGGGGTTTCCACTGAAGCTTTCTTT	CASSSRGVSTEAFF
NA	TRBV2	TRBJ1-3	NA	TGTGCCAGCGGCTCCCTCTCTGGAAACACCATATATTTT	CASGSLSGNTIYF
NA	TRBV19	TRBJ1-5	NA	TGTGCCAGTAGTCCCGGGAATAATCAGCCCCAGCATTTT	CASSPGNNQPQHF
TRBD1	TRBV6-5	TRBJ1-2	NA	TGTGCCAGCAGTTATCTTACAGGGGCCGCCTATGGCTACACCTTC	CASSYLTGAAYGYTF
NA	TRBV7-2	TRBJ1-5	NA	TGTGCCAGCAGCCCAAATAGTAATCAGCCCCAGCATTTT	CASSPNSNQPQHF
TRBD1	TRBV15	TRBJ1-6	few	TGTGCCACCAGCAGAGATCCCGGCAGGGGGAATTCACCCCTCCACTTT	CATSRDPGRGNSPLHF
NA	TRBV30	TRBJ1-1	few	TGTGCCTGGTTCCTCAGGGGCCTCACTGAAGCTTTCTTT	CAWFLRGLTEAFF
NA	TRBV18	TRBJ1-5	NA	TGTGCCAGCTCACCTAGCCAGGGTAATCAGCCCCAGCATTTT	CASSPSQGNQPQHF
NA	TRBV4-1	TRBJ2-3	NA	TGCGCCAGCAGCCAAGAGTCCGGTACGCAGTATTTT	CASSQESGTQYF
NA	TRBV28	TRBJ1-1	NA	TGTGCCAGCAGTTTAGGGTACAGTGGGAACACTGAAGCTTTCTTT	CASSLGYSGNTEAFF
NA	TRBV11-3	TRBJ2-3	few	TGTGCCAGCAGCCCGGAAACAGGGAGATCAGATACGCAGTATTTT	CASSPETGRSDTQYF
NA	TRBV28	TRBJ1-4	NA	TGTGCCAGCAGTTTAGGGGGCGCTCCTGAAAAACTGTTTTTT	CASSLGGAPEKLFF
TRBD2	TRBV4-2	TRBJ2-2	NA	TGTGCCAGCAGCCAAGGGACGGGGGGACTCGGGGAGCTGTTTTTT	CASSQGTGGLGELFF
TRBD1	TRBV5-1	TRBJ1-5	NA	TGCGCCAGCAGCTTGGGGGACAGGGCTGGGGATCAGCCCCAGCATTTT	CASSLGDRAGDQPQHF
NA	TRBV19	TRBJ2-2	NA	TGTGCCACTCGAACAGGAGCCGGGGAGCTGTTTTTT	CATRTGAGELFF
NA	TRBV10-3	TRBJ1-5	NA	TGTGCCATCAAGGGCAGGGGTCAGCCCCAGCATTTT	CAIKGRGQPQHF
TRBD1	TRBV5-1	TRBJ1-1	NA	TGCGCCAGCACTCCGGAAGGGGGCGCATTCGGCACTGAAGCTTTCTTT	CASTPEGGAFGTEAFF
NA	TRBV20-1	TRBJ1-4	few	TGCAGTGCAGGGGACACCGAAAAACTGTTTTTT	CSAGDTEKLFF
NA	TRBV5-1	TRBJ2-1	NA	TGCGCCAGCAGCTTAAGGGGCAGAGTGGCCGATGAGCAGTTCTTC	CASSLRGRVADEQFF